These T cell receptor beta chains were read from a single sample in a study of blood T cell repertoires in COVID-19. The repertoire was sequenced with immunoSEQ multiplex PCR; TCRdb's copy has only in-frame clones and lacks some. The sample includes 300,000 or so clones, 80% to 90% seen only once; the top ten take around 4.2%. Sequenced sample: PBMCs or T cells enriched from blood (not recorded which). These TCRs come from a woman aged 40 to 49 with acute COVID-19. CDR3s include the opening cysteine and the closing phenylalanine or tryptophan. The order of the fields is clone size, J gene, D gene, V gene, CDR3 DNA, CDR3 protein. The D gene is left open where the match is weak. Clone size is not always given. Where it is, it says once, few, many or a class for expanded clones.

clone_size: .
j_call: TRBJ1-1
d_call: .
v_call: TRBV7-2
cdr3_nt: TGTGCCAGCAGGCGGGACTCATACGGGGACACTGAAGCTTTCTTT
cdr3_aa: CASRRDSYGDTEAFF

clone_size: .
j_call: TRBJ1-2
d_call: .
v_call: TRBV7-9
cdr3_nt: TGTGCCAGCAGCGTACAGGTGTATGGCTACACCTTC
cdr3_aa: CASSVQVYGYTF

clone_size: .
j_call: TRBJ1-1
d_call: .
v_call: TRBV6-5
cdr3_nt: TGTGCCAGCACCTCAGGGCAGGACACTGAAGCTTTCTTT
cdr3_aa: CASTSGQDTEAFF

clone_size: few
j_call: TRBJ1-2
d_call: .
v_call: TRBV2
cdr3_nt: TGTGCCAGCAGTGAAGCGGGCAGGGGTTACTATGGCTACACCTTC
cdr3_aa: CASSEAGRGYYGYTF

clone_size: .
j_call: TRBJ1-5
d_call: .
v_call: TRBV28
cdr3_nt: TGTGCCAGCAGTTCCCCGCCCAGGAACAATCAGCCCCAGCATTTT
cdr3_aa: CASSSPPRNNQPQHF

clone_size: .
j_call: TRBJ1-2
d_call: TRBD1
v_call: TRBV15
cdr3_nt: TGTGCCACCAGCTCACCCTCCGGGACAGGACCCTCCGCGGATGGCTACACCTTC
cdr3_aa: CATSSPSGTGPSADGYTF

clone_size: few
j_call: TRBJ1-1
d_call: TRBD1
v_call: TRBV7-9
cdr3_nt: TGTGCCAGCAGCTTGGGACAGGAATGGACTGAAGCTTTCTTT
cdr3_aa: CASSLGQEWTEAFF

clone_size: .
j_call: TRBJ2-1
d_call: .
v_call: TRBV19
cdr3_nt: TGTGCCAGTATGCCCTTAGCCAGTAAAACGGGGCAGTTCTTC
cdr3_aa: CASMPLASKTGQFF

clone_size: .
j_call: TRBJ2-7
d_call: TRBD1
v_call: TRBV5-8
cdr3_nt: TGTGCCAGCAGCTTCGACAGGGCCCGATCTTACTTC
cdr3_aa: CASSFDRARSYF

clone_size: .
j_call: TRBJ2-3
d_call: .
v_call: TRBV5-1
cdr3_nt: TGCGCCAGCAGCCGGGACAGCTTAGCGGGCACAGATACGCAGTATTTT
cdr3_aa: CASSRDSLAGTDTQYF

clone_size: .
j_call: TRBJ2-5
d_call: .
v_call: TRBV7-3
cdr3_nt: TGTGCCAGCAGCTTAACAGCCCAAGAGACCCAGTACTTC
cdr3_aa: CASSLTAQETQYF

clone_size: .
j_call: TRBJ1-5
d_call: .
v_call: TRBV4-3
cdr3_nt: TGCGCCAGCAGCCAAGTTCCAGACTGGAGTCAGCCCCAGCATTTT
cdr3_aa: CASSQVPDWSQPQHF

clone_size: .
j_call: TRBJ1-2
d_call: TRBD1
v_call: TRBV2
cdr3_nt: TGTGCCAGCAGAGGGGGACAGGGGATTCAATATGGCTACACCTTC
cdr3_aa: CASRGGQGIQYGYTF

clone_size: .
j_call: TRBJ1-2
d_call: .
v_call: TRBV20-1
cdr3_nt: TGCAGTGCTAGTGCAGGGAACTATGGCTACACCTTC
cdr3_aa: CSASAGNYGYTF

clone_size: .
j_call: TRBJ2-2
d_call: TRBD2
v_call: TRBV7-6
cdr3_nt: TGTGCCAGCAGCTCTCAAAGCGGGGGTACCGGGGAGCTGTTTTTT
cdr3_aa: CASSSQSGGTGELFF

clone_size: once
j_call: TRBJ1-1
d_call: TRBD1
v_call: TRBV7-2
cdr3_nt: TGTGCCAGCAGCCAACTCGGACAGGGGGCTTCTGAAGCTTTCTTT
cdr3_aa: CASSQLGQGASEAFF

clone_size: .
j_call: TRBJ1-5
d_call: TRBD1
v_call: TRBV5-1
cdr3_nt: TGCGCCAGCAGCTTGGGGGACAGGGAGGGGAGTCAGCCCCAGCATTTT
cdr3_aa: CASSLGDREGSQPQHF

clone_size: .
j_call: TRBJ1-4
d_call: .
v_call: TRBV9
cdr3_nt: TGTGCCAGCCGATCAACCGACAGGATCGATGAAAAACTGTTTTTT
cdr3_aa: CASRSTDRIDEKLFF

clone_size: .
j_call: TRBJ1-2
d_call: TRBD1
v_call: TRBV3-1/TRBV3-2
cdr3_nt: TGTGCCAGCAGCCAGACGAAACTGGGACAGAATGGCTACACCTTC
cdr3_aa: CASSQTKLGQNGYTF

clone_size: .
j_call: TRBJ2-1
d_call: TRBD2
v_call: TRBV3-1/TRBV3-2
cdr3_nt: TGTGCCAGCAGCCCGATCCGGACTAGCGGGACGACCTACAATGAGCAGTTCTTC
cdr3_aa: CASSPIRTSGTTYNEQFF

clone_size: once
j_call: TRBJ1-1
d_call: TRBD1
v_call: TRBV9
cdr3_nt: TGTGCCAGCTCTCAGGGGGTGAACACTGAAGCTTTCTTT
cdr3_aa: CASSQGVNTEAFF